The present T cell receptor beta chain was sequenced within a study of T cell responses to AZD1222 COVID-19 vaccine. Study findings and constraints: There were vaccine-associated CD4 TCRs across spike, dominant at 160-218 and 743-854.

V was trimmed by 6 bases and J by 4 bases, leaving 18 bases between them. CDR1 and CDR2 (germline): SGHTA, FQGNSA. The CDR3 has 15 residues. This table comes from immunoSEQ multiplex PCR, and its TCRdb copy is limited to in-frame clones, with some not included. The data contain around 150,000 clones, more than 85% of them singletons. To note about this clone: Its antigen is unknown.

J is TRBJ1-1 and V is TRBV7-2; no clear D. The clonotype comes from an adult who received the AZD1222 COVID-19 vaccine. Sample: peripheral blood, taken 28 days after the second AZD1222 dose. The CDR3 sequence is CASRLELGRITEAFF. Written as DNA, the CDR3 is TGTGCCAGCAGACTTGAACTAGGGCGGATCACTGAAGCTTTCTTT.